The 20 T cell receptor beta chains given below trace back to one sample, sequenced in a study of post-analysis software for immune sequencing data. Their antigen targets remain unknown. Study-level results: Patients carried four or five TRBV segments more frequently than controls did, and TRBV5-6, TRBV5-1 and TRBV20-1 were among them.

TCR beta cDNA libraries had unique molecular identifiers. One entry per CDR3 protein results from TCRdb running MiXCR on the PCR reads. The table includes hundreds of thousands of distinct CDR3 sequences, 30% detected once. Sequencing was done on a sample of blood. These receptors were collected from a girl aged 10 to 17 with multiple sclerosis.

This chain connects TRBV10-3 to TRBJ2-1; TRBD2 agrees at 11 bases. V shed 3 bases and J 0 bases; nucleotides not matched to a gene: 10. Germline loops: CDR1 ENHRY, CDR2 SYGVKD. This CDR3 region has 19 residues. The CDR3 loop is CAISDPGLAVRSSYNEQFF. The DNA of the CDR3 is TGTGCCATCAGTGACCCGGGACTAGCGGTTAGGAGCTCCTACAATGAGCAGTTCTTC.

The chain joins TRBV6-2 or TRBV6-3 to TRBJ2-7, with 7 bases aligning to TRBD2. This CDR3 spans 15 amino acids. J gave up 7 bases and V 2 bases, and 11 bases lay outside the gene matches. In germline, CDR1 is MNHEY, CDR2 SVGEGT. DNA for the CDR3: TGTGCCAGCAGTTACCCCGCTAGCGGAATTTTGGAGCAGTACTTC. It is translated as CASSYPASGILEQYF.

The chain is built from TRBV20-1 and TRBJ1-2; D uncertain. The ends were cut back, 0 bases at V and 12 bases at J, with 11 bases in the middle. Germline V gene data show CDR1 as DFQATT and CDR2 as SNEGSKA (reference sequence). The CDR3 length is 11 residues. The CDR3 loop reads CSAREDIGHTF. For the CDR3, the DNA is TGCAGTGCTAGAGAAGATATAGGACACACCTTC.

This clonotype was observed a handful of times. This chain connects TRBV12-3 or TRBV12-4 to TRBJ2-7; D perhaps matches TRBD2 (6 bases). CDR3 length: 13 residues. The V end was cut by 8 bases, the J end by 0 bases, with 11 bases between. CDR3 bases: TGTGCCAGCTTAAGTAGCGGCTCCTACGAGCAGTACTTC. Protein sequence: CASLSSGSYEQYF.

The chain is built from TRBV20-1 and TRBJ2-1; TRBD2 might be the D (5 bases). V was cut by 3 bases and J by 6 bases, with 15 bases left in between. Germline V gene data show CDR1 as DFQATT and CDR2 as SNEGSKA (reference sequence). The length of the CDR3 is 14 residues. This CDR3 is CSASPTSVVNEQFF. CDR3 DNA: TGCAGTGCTAGTCCCACTAGTGTCGTCAATGAGCAGTTCTTC.

The table lists this clonotype with a few counts. The chain uses TRBV20-1 and TRBJ2-7, with 9 bases matching TRBD1. The trim removed 6 bases at V and 4 bases at J, leaving 19 bases unmatched. The CDR3 is 17 amino acids. Germline V gene lookup returns CDR1 DFQATT and CDR2 SNEGSKA (reference sequence). Here the CDR3 reads CSAEGPGIRGQGYEQYF. CDR3 coding DNA: TGCAGTGCAGAAGGTCCGGGCATTCGGGGACAGGGTTACGAGCAGTACTTC.

This clonotype showed up just a few times. The chain couples TRBV7-9 to TRBJ2-1, with D perhaps matching TRBD1 (5 bases). The germline CDR1 and CDR2 sequences are SEHNR and FQNEAQ (reference sequence). The CDR3 contains 13 residues. V was shortened by 5 bases and J by 11 bases, with 16 bases between the two germline ends. The CDR3, as DNA: TGTGCCAGCAGCGAGGACAAGGCGGTGCAGCAGTTCTTC. This gives the protein CASSEDKAVQQFF.

V is TRBV4-2 and J is TRBJ2-5; 10 nucleotides match TRBD1. The germline V gene has CDR1 LGHNA and CDR2 YNFKEQ. CDR3 size: 15 residues. V gave up 3 bases and J gave up 4 bases; unmatched junction bases: 5. CDR3 protein: CASSQRDRGLETQYF. The CDR3 nucleotides are TGTGCCAGCAGCCAGCGAGACAGGGGGCTAGAGACCCAGTACTTC.

The chain recombines TRBV29-1 with TRBJ1-2; 7 nucleotides agree with TRBD1. Germline CDR1 SQVTM, CDR2 ANQGSEA. This CDR3 is 12 amino acids long. V lost 0 bases to trimming and J lost 13 bases; unmatched junction nucleotides: 8. The CDR3 region is CSVEDWLTGSTF. For the CDR3, the DNA is TGCAGCGTTGAAGATTGGTTGACAGGGTCCACCTTC.

Regarding this clonotype: A much larger clone lies one base from this, so it may be a read error. The rearrangement links TRBV27 to TRBJ2-5; possibly TRBD1 or TRBD2 for D (6 bases each). Germline V lookup: CDR1 MNHEY, CDR2 SMNVEV (reference sequence). Deletions cut 5 bases from V and 13 bases from J, with 23 bases between. The CDR3 has 14 amino acids. In nucleotides, the CDR3 is TGTGCCAGCAGTCCCATCATAGCGGCAGGGGAGCGGTACTTC. It codes for CASSPIIAAGERYF.

V is TRBV7-9 and J is TRBJ2-4; weak D call: TRBD2 (6 bases). Germline V lookup: CDR1 SEHNR, CDR2 FQNEAQ (reference sequence). V was pared by 2 bases and J by 7 bases, with 15 bases between. CDR3 size: 15 residues. CDR3 region: CASSLNQGGSNIQYF. The CDR3 coding sequence is TGTGCCAGCAGCTTAAACCAAGGAGGGTCGAACATTCAGTACTTC.

J is TRBJ2-7 and V is TRBV5-1, with 7 bases that match TRBD1. The junction had 15 bases not matched to a gene; V was cut back by 4 bases and J by 2 bases. Per the germline V gene, CDR1 is SGHRS and CDR2 is YFSETQ. The CDR3 length is 17 residues. CDR3 residues: CASSRNLRDSATYEQYF. In DNA form, the CDR3 reads TGCGCCAGCAGCAGGAACCTCCGGGACAGTGCGACCTACGAGCAGTACTTC.

In this sample, this clonotype turned up many times. CDR3 in DNA: TGTGCCAGCAGCCGGGACAGCTCTGGGGCCAACGTCCTGACTTTC. This gives the protein CASSRDSSGANVLTF. This sequence joins TRBV3-1 and TRBJ2-6; TRBD1 matches at 7 bases. Germline lookup yields CDR1 LGHDT and CDR2 YNNKEL (reference sequence). V gave up 4 bases and J gave up 0 bases; unmatched junction bases: 0. The CDR3 runs to 15 residues.

Only a few counts were recorded for this clonotype. The genes are TRBV6-1 and TRBJ2-3; D may be TRBD1 (6 bases). Trimming took off 0 bases at V and 4 bases at J, with 11 bases between the two ends. The germline CDR1 and CDR2 sequences are MNHNS and SASEGT. This CDR3 has 15 residues. The CDR3 spells CASSEAWGLADTQYF. The DNA of the CDR3 is TGTGCCAGCAGTGAAGCGTGGGGGCTGGCAGATACGCAGTATTTT.

The chain joins TRBV28 to TRBJ1-2, with TRBD1 identical over 9 bases. The germline gives CDR1 MDHEN, CDR2 SYDVKM. The ends lost 8 bases at V and 4 bases at J; junction bases unmatched: 11. The CDR3 runs 15 residues. The CDR3 DNA follows: TGTGCCAGCGACCCCGTCGGGACAGGGTCCTATGGCTACACCTTC. It translates to CASDPVGTGSYGYTF.

This rearrangement joins TRBV2 to TRBJ2-5; TRBD2 agrees at 8 bases. Per the germline V gene, CDR1 is SNHLY and CDR2 is FYNNEI. This CDR3 has 13 residues. V dropped 8 bases and J dropped 10; count of bases not matched to a gene: 12. DNA for the CDR3: TGTGCCAGCTGGGCTAGCGGGCCGCTGTTCCAGTACTTC. Translation gives CASWASGPLFQYF.

The rearrangement uses TRBV20-1 and TRBJ1-2, with a tentative D call TRBD1 (5 bases). Trimming pared 0 bases from V and 8 bases from J, leaving 16 bases between. The CDR3 length is 14 residues. Germline CDR1 is DFQATT and CDR2 is SNEGSKA (reference sequence). CDR3 sequence: CSAREMGRVRGYTF. DNA for the CDR3: TGCAGTGCTAGAGAGATGGGCAGGGTAAGGGGCTACACCTTC.

The rearrangement uses TRBV10-2 and TRBJ1-2, with D perhaps TRBD1 (6 bases). This CDR3 contains 14 residues. The V end was cut by 3 bases, the J end by 8 bases, with 16 bases between. Looked up from germline, CDR1 is WSHSY and CDR2 is SAAADI. The CDR3 sequence: CASSDFRGSYGYTF. The CDR3 DNA follows: TGCGCCAGCAGTGATTTCAGGGGAAGTTACGGCTACACCTTC.

This clonotype turned up a few times. The J gene is TRBJ2-1, the V gene TRBV6-2 or TRBV6-3; 10 nucleotides line up with TRBD2. This CDR3 region has 17 residues. In germline, CDR1 is MNHEY, CDR2 SVGEGT. Trimming cost V 4 bases and J 8 bases; bases outside gene matches: 14. DNA of the CDR3: TGTGCCAGCAGTTTCATTAGCGGGGGGACCCGAAGGGATGAGCAGTTCTTC. Its protein product is CASSFISGGTRRDEQFF.

The chain combines TRBV6-6 with TRBJ2-1, with D unresolved. This CDR3 region has 15 residues. With 2 bases removed from V and 5 bases from J, the gap between germline ends came to 13 bases. Germline loops: CDR1 MNHNY, CDR2 SVGAGI (reference sequence). CDR3 DNA sequence: TGTGCCAGCAGTTACCAGCCGTCAGCAAACAATGAGCAGTTCTTC. It encodes CASSYQPSANNEQFF.